The 9 T cell receptor beta chains in this list originate from one sample, sequenced in a study of shared clonotypes between healthy human individuals. Assay: immunoSEQ multiplex PCR; the TCRdb copy retains only in-frame clones and omits some. In the table there are about 710,000 clones, around three quarters of which are singletons. The sample consisted of memory CD4+ T cells sorted from blood. Subset reported: CD45RA-negative fraction. The receptors originated from a woman aged 25-40 years in good health.

This clone showed up just a few times. The V call is TRBV28, the J call TRBJ2-7, with D possibly being TRBD2 (6 bases). V dropped 3 bases and J dropped 2 bases, with 11 bases sitting between them. Per the germline V gene, CDR1 is MDHEN and CDR2 is SYDVKM. There are 14 residues in the CDR3. The CDR3 is CASSFPTGAYEQYF. The CDR3 DNA reads TGTGCCAGCAGTTTCCCGACGGGGGCCTACGAGCAGTACTTC.

This clone was observed a single time. CDR3: CAWRNAGVYEQYF. The CDR3 nucleotides read TGTGCCTGGAGAAATGCGGGAGTCTACGAGCAGTACTTC. V usage is TRBV30 and J usage is TRBJ2-5, with 7 positions matching TRBD2. The J call could be wrong; TRBJ2-7 is a better fit for the DNA end. CDR3 length: 13 residues. CDR1 and CDR2 (germline): GTSNPN, SVGIG (reference sequence).

The table lists this clone with a few counts. CDR3 nucleotides: TGTGCCAGCAGCTCCCCACAGTATTTT. Amino acids: CASSSPQYF. The V call is TRBV7-3, the J call TRBJ2-3; D not certain. Germline V lookup: CDR1 SGHTA, CDR2 FQGTGA. With 4 bases removed from V and 12 bases from J, the gap between germline ends came to 5 bases. CDR3 length equals 9 residues.

The CDR3 here is CASSKNRGRQYF. The CDR3 DNA is TGTGCCAGCAGTAAAAACAGGGGAAGGCAGTACTTC. The genes are TRBV11-3 and TRBJ2-7; 7 nucleotides line up with TRBD1. There are 12 residues in the CDR3. V lost 6 bases, J lost 9 bases, and 8 bases stayed unmatched. The germline V gene has CDR1 SGHNT and CDR2 YENEEA.

V is TRBV19 and J is TRBJ2-3; 9 nucleotides line up with TRBD2. This CDR3 is 15 amino acids long. With 4 bases clipped from V and 3 bases from J, the junction kept 5 bases outside the gene matches. Germline CDR1 reads LNHDA; CDR2 reads SQIVND (reference sequence). Here the CDR3 DNA reads TGTGCCAGTAGTACCCTAGCGGGAAGGACAGATACGCAGTATTTT. Translating it yields CASSTLAGRTDTQYF.

The genes are TRBV19 and TRBJ2-1; D remains unclear. The germline V gene encodes CDR1 LNHDA and CDR2 SQIVND (reference sequence). The ends were cut back, 1 base at V and 0 bases at J, with 10 bases in the middle. There are 16 residues in the CDR3. The CDR3 DNA reads TGTGCCAGTAGTATAGGGACGGGCCTCTCCTACAATGAGCAGTTCTTC. It codes for CASSIGTGLSYNEQFF.

J is TRBJ2-7 and V is TRBV7-8; 8 nucleotides align to TRBD1. The CDR3 is 13 residues long. Germline V CDR1 and CDR2: SGHVS, FQNEAQ. V lost 4 bases to trimming and J lost 9 bases; unmatched junction nucleotides: 8. CDR3 residues: CASSSGTGRRQYF. CDR3 nucleotide sequence: TGTGCCAGCAGCTCCGGGACAGGCCGTCGGCAGTACTTC.

The chain recombines TRBV27 with TRBJ2-2, with 12 bases that match TRBD2. The CDR3 is 21 residues long. Per the germline V gene, CDR1 is MNHEY and CDR2 is SMNVEV (reference sequence). Unmatched junction bases numbered 21, after V lost 7 bases and J lost 3 bases. This CDR3 is CASKSNSLAGGSVEYTGELFF. DNA of the CDR3: TGTGCCAGCAAATCAAACTCCCTAGCGGGAGGGTCTGTGGAATACACCGGGGAGCTGTTTTTT.

J is TRBJ2-1 and V is TRBV29-1, with D perhaps TRBD1 or TRBD2 (5 bases each). Trimming removed 0 bases at V and 7 bases at J, with 13 bases between. Per the germline V gene, CDR1 is SQVTM and CDR2 is ANQGSEA. The CDR3 is 14 amino acids. Here the CDR3 reads CSVEEPGTVNEQFF. CDR3 coding DNA: TGCAGCGTTGAAGAGCCAGGGACGGTAAATGAGCAGTTCTTC.